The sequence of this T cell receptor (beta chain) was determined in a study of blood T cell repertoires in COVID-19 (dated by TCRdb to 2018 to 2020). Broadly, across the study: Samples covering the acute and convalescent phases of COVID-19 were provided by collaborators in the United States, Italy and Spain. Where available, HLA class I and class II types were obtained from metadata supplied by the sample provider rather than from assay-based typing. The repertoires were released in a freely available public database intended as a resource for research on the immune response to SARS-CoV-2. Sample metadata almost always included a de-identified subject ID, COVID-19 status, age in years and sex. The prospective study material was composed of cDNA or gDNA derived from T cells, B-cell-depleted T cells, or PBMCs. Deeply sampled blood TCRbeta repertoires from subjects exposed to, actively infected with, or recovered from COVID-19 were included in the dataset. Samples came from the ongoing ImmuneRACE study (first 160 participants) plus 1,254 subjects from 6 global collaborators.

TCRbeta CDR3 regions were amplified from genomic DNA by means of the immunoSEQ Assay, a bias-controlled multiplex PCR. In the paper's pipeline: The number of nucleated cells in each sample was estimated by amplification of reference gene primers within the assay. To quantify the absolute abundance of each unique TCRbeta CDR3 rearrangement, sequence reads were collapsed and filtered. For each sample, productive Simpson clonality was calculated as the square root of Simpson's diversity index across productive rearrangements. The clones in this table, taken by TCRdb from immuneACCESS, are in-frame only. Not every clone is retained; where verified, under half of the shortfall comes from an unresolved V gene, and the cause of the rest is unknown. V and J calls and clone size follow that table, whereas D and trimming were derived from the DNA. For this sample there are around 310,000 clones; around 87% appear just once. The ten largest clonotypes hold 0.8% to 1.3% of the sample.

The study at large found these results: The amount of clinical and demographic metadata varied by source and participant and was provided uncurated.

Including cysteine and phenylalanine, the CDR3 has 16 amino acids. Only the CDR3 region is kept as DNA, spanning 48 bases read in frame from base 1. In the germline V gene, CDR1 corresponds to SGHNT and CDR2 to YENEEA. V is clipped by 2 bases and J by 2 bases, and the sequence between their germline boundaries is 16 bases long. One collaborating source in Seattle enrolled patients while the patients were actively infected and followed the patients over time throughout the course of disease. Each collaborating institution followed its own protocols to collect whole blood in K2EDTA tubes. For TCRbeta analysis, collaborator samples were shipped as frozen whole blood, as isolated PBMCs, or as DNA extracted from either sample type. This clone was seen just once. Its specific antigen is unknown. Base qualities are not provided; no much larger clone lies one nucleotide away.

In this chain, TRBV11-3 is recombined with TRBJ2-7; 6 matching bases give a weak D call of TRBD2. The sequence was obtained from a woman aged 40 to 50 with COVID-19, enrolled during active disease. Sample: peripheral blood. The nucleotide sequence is TGTGCCAGCAGCTTAAGTTTTGGCGGGAACACCTACGAGCAGTACTTC. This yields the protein CASSLSFGGNTYEQYF.